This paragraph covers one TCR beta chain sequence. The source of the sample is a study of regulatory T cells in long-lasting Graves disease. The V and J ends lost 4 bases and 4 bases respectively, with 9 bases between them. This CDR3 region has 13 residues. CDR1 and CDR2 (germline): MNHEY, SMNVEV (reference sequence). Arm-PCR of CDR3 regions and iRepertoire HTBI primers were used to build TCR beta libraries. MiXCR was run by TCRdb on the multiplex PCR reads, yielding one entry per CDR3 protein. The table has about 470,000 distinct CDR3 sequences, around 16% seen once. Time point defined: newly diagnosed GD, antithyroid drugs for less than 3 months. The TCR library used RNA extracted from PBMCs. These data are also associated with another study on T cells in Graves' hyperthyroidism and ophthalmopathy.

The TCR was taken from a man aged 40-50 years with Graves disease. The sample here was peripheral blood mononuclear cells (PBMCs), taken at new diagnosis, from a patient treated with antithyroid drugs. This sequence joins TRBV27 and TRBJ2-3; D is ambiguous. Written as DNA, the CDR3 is TGTGCCAGCAGTTACCTGAAAGCAGATACGCAGTATTTT. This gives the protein CASSYLKADTQYF.